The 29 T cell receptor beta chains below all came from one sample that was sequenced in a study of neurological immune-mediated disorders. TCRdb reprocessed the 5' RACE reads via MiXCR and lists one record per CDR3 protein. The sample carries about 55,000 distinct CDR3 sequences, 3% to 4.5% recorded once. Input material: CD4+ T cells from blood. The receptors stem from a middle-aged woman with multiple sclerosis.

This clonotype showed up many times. The CDR3 sequence: CASSVGPTGMNTEAFF. Here the CDR3 DNA reads TGTGCCAGCAGTGTGGGCCCGACAGGAATGAACACTGAAGCTTTCTTT. V and J are TRBV2 and TRBJ1-1; D might be TRBD1 (6 bases). V lost 4 bases and J 0 bases, leaving 15 bases between the germline ends. CDR1 is SNHLY and CDR2 is FYNNEI in the germline V gene. The CDR3 is 16 amino acids.

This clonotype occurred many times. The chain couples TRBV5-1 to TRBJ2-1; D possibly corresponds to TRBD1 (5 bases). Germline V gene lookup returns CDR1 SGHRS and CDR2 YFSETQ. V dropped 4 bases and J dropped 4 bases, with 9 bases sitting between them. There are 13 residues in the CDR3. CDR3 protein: CASSADSYNEQFF. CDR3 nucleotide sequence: TGCGCCAGCAGCGCCGACAGTTACAATGAGCAGTTCTTC.

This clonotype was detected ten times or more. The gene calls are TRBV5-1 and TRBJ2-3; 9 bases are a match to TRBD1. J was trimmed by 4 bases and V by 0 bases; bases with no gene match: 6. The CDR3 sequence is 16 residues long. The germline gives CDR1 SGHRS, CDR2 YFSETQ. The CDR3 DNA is TGCGCCAGCAGCTTGGAGGGACAGGGTTATTCAGATACGCAGTATTTT. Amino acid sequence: CASSLEGQGYSDTQYF.

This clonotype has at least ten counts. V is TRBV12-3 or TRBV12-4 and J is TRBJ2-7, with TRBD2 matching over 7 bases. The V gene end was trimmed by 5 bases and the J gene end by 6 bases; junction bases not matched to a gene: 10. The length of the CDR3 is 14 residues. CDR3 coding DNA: TGTGCCAGCAGTCCTAGCGGACTCCGTGGCGAGCAGTACTTC. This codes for CASSPSGLRGEQYF.

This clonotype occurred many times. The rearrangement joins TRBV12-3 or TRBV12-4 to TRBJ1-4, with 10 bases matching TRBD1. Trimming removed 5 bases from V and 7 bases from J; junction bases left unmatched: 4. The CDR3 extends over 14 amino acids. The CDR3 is CASSRQGAGEKLFF. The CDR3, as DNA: TGTGCCAGCAGTCGACAGGGGGCGGGTGAAAAACTGTTTTTT.

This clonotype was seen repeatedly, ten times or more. The CDR3 DNA reads TGCGCCGATGGGACAGCATCTACTCGTCAGCTCACAGATACGCAGTATTTT. The encoded protein is CADGTASTRQLTDTQYF. The chain employs TRBV5-1 and TRBJ2-3; 7 positions agree with TRBD1. With V trimmed by 10 bases and J by 2 bases, 19 bases remained unmatched. The germline V gene encodes CDR1 SGHRS and CDR2 YFSETQ. This CDR3 has 17 amino acids.

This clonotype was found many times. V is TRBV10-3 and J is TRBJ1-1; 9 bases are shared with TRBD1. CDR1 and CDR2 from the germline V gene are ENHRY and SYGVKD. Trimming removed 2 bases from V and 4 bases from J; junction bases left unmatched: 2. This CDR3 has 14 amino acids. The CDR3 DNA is TGTGCCATCAGTGAGGACAGGGGGGGCACTGAAGCTTTCTTT. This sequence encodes CAISEDRGGTEAFF.

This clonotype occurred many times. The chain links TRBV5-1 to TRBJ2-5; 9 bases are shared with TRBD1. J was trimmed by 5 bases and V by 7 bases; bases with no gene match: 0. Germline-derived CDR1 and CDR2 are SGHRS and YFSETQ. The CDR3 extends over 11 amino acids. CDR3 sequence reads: CASGQGETQYF. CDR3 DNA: TGCGCCAGCGGACAGGGGGAGACCCAGTACTTC.

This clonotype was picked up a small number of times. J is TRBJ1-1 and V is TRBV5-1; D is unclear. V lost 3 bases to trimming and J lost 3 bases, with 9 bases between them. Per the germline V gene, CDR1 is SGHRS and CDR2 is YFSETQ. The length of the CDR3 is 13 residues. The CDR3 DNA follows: TGCGCCAGCAGCTCGTCCCGGGACACTGAAGCTTTCTTT. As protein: CASSSSRDTEAFF.

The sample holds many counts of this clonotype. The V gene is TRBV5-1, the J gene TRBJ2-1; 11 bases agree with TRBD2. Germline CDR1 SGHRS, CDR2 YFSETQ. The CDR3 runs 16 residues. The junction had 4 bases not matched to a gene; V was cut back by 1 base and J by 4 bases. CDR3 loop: CASSLQASGRYNEQFF. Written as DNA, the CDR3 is TGCGCCAGCAGCTTGCAGGCTAGCGGGAGGTACAATGAGCAGTTCTTC.

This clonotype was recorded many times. CDR3 DNA sequence: TGCGCCAGCAGCCAAGAGGGGGCAGCGCCCGGGGAGCTGTTTTTT. It is translated as CASSQEGAAPGELFF. The V gene is TRBV4-1, the J gene TRBJ2-2, with a possible D match to TRBD1 (6 bases). Trimming took off 0 bases at V and 6 bases at J, with 11 bases between the two ends. This CDR3 is built from 15 residues. From germline, CDR1 is MGHRA and CDR2 YSYEKL.

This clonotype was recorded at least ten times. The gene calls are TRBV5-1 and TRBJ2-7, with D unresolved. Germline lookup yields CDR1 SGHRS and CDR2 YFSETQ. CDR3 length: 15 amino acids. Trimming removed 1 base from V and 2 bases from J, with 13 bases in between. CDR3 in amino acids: CASSLSDLRPYEQYF. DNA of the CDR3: TGCGCCAGCAGCTTGTCCGACCTTAGACCCTACGAGCAGTACTTC.

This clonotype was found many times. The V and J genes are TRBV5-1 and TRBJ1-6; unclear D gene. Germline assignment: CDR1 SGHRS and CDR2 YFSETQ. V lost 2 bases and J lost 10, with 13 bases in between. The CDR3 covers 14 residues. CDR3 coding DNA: TGCGCCAGCAGCTTCACCCACTCGGAATCACCCCTCCACTTT. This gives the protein CASSFTHSESPLHF.

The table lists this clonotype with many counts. The CDR3 here is CASSSANGLAKNIQYF. The DNA of the CDR3 is TGTGCCAGCAGCTCGGCCAACGGATTAGCCAAAAACATTCAGTACTTC. The rearrangement links TRBV7-2 to TRBJ2-4; no firm D call. Trimming removed 4 bases from V and 0 bases from J, with 13 bases in between. This CDR3 comprises 16 residues. In germline, CDR1 is SGHTA, CDR2 FQGNSA.

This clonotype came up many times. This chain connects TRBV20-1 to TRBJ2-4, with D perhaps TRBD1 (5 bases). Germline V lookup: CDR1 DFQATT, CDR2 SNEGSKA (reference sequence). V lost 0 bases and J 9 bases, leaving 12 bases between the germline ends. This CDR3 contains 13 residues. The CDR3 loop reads CSAREGSQGIQYF. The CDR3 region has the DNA TGCAGTGCTAGAGAAGGGTCCCAGGGCATTCAGTACTTC.

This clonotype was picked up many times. The CDR3 DNA reads as TGTGCCAGCAGCACTATAACCGGGGAGCTGTTTTTT. As protein: CASSTITGELFF. The chain recombines TRBV14 with TRBJ2-2, with D unclear. The ends were cut back, 5 bases at V and 5 bases at J, with 6 bases in the middle. CDR1 and CDR2 from the germline V gene are SGHDN and FVKESK. The CDR3 has 12 residues.

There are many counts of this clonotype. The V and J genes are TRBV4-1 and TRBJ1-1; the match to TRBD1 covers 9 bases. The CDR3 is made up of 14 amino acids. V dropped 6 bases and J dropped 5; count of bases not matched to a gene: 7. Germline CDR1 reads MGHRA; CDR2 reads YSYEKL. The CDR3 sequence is CASRTGTGRTEAFF. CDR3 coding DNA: TGCGCCAGCAGAACCGGGACAGGGAGGACTGAAGCTTTCTTT.

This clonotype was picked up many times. CDR3 in amino acids: CASRTGPAGSYEQYF. CDR3 DNA sequence: TGTGCCAGCAGGACAGGCCCGGCGGGATCCTACGAGCAGTACTTC. The chain couples TRBV5-5 to TRBJ2-7; tentatively, D is TRBD1 or TRBD2 (6 bases each). V lost 5 bases, J lost 1 base, and 16 bases lay in between. Per germline, CDR1 SGHKS and CDR2 YYEKEE (reference sequence). The CDR3 is 15 residues long.

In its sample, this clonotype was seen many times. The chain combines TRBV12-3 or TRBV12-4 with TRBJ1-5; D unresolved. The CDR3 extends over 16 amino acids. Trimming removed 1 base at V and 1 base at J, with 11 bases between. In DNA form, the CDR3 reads TGTGCCAGCAGTTTAGAAGGGCAATTGAGCAATCAGCCCCAGCATTTT. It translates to CASSLEGQLSNQPQHF.

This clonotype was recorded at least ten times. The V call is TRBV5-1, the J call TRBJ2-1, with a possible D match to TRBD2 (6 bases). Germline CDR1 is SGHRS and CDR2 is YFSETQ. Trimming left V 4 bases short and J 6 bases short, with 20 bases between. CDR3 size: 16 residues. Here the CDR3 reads CASSGQTRPVSNEQFF. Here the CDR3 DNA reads TGCGCCAGCAGCGGGCAGACTAGGCCGGTATCCAATGAGCAGTTCTTC.

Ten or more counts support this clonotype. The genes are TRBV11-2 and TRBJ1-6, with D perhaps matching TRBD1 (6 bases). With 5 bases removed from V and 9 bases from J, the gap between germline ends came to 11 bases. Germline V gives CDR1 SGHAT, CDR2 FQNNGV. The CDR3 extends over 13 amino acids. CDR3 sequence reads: CASSPIGGSPLHF. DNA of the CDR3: TGTGCCAGCAGCCCTATAGGGGGTTCACCCCTCCACTTT.

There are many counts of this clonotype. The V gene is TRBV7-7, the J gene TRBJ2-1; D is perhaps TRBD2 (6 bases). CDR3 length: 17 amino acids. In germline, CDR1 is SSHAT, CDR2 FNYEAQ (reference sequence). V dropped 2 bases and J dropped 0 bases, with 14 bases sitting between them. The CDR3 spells CASSLIPAGLSYNEQFF. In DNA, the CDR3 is TGTGCCAGCAGCTTAATTCCAGCGGGCCTCTCCTACAATGAGCAGTTCTTC.

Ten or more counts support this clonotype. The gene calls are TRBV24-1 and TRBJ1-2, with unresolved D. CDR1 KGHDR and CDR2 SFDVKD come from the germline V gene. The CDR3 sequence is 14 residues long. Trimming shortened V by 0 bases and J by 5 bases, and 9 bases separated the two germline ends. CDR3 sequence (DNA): TGTGCCACCAGTGATTTGAATCGGGAGTATGGCTACACCTTC. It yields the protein CATSDLNREYGYTF.

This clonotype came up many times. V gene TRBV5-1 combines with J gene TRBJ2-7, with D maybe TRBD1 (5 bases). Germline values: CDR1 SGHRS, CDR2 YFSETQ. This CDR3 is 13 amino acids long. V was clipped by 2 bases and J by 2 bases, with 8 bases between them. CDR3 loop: CASSFTGPYEQYF. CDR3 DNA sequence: TGCGCCAGCAGCTTTACAGGCCCCTACGAGCAGTACTTC.

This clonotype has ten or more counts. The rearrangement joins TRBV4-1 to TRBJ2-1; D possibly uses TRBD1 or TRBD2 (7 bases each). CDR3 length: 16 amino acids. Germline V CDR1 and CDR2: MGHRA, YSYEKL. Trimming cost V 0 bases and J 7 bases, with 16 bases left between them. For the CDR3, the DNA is TGCGCCAGCAGCCAAGACAGCAGGGGGGGCTGGAATGAGCAGTTCTTC. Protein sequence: CASSQDSRGGWNEQFF.

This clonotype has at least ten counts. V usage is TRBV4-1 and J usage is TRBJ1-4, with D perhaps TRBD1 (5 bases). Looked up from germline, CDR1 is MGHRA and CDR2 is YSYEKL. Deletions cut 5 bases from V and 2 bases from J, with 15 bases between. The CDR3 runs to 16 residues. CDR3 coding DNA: TGCGCCAGCAGCAACACAGGTTCGCCCACTAATGAAAAACTGTTTTTT. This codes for CASSNTGSPTNEKLFF.

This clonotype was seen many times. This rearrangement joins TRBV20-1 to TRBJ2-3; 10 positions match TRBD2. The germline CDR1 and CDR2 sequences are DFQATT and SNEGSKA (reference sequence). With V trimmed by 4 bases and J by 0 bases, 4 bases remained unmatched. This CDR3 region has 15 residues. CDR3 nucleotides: TGCAGTGCTATTAGCGGGGGGCCTAGCACAGATACGCAGTATTTT. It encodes CSAISGGPSTDTQYF.

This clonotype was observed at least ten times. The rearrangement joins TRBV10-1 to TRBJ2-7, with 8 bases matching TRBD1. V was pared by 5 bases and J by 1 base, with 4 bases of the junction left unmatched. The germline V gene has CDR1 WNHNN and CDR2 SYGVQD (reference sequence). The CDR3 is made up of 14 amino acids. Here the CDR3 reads CASSLDRGSYEQYF. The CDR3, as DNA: TGCGCCAGCAGTCTTGACAGGGGTTCCTACGAGCAGTACTTC.

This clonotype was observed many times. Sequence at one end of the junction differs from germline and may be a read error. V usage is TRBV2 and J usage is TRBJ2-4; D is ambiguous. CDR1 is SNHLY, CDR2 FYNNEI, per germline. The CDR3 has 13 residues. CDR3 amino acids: CASSQAPENIQYF. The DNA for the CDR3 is TGTGCCAGCAGTCAAGCCCCAGAAAACATTCAGTACTTC. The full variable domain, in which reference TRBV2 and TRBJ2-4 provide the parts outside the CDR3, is EPEVTQTPSHQVTQMGQEVILRCVPISNHLYFYWYRQILGQKVEFLVSFYNNEISEKSEIFDDQFSVERPDGSNFTLKIRSTKLEDSAMYFCASSQAPENIQYFGAGTRLSVL.